The next 11 T cell receptor beta chains were all read from a single sample in a study of low-dose radiotherapy and immunotherapy resistance in tumors. Both TCRalpha and TCRbeta chains were reverse transcribed with V-gene-specific primers. TCRs were amplified for 15 to 25 PCR cycles with a constant-region primer and V-primer adapter. TCRdb ran MiXCR on the reads and lists one entry per CDR3 protein. The profile covers about 9,800 distinct CDR3 sequences, with approximately 42% appearing a single time and approximately 5.5% taken by the ten largest. Source of these receptors: a human donor with advanced metastatic prostate, ovarian, gallbladder or colorectal cancer (not recorded which). This table probably holds off-target reads from a library built for another chain.

The chain couples TRBV6-1 to TRBJ1-5, with a tentative D call TRBD1 (5 bases). This CDR3 contains 13 residues. Trimming pared 8 bases from V and 1 base from J, leaving 9 bases between. CDR1 MNHNS and CDR2 SASEGT come from the germline V gene. The CDR3 spells CASWGDSNQPQHF. The CDR3 region has the DNA TGTGCCAGCTGGGGGGACAGCAATCAGCCCCAGCATTTT.

Here the CDR3 reads CASSIGGAGQPQHF. The DNA for the CDR3 is TGTGCCAGTAGTATAGGGGGGGCAGGTCAGCCCCAGCATTTT. The V call is TRBV19, the J call TRBJ1-5; perhaps TRBD1 as D (6 bases). The V end lost 1 base, the J end lost 6 bases, and 10 bases lay between the germline ends. This CDR3 is built from 14 residues. Looked up from germline, CDR1 is LNHDA and CDR2 is SQIVND (reference sequence).

This clonotype occurred a few times. V and J are TRBV2 and TRBJ2-7, with TRBD2 matching 8 bases. The CDR3 spans 14 residues. Unmatched junction bases numbered 4, after V lost 4 bases and J lost 2 bases. The germline V gene has CDR1 SNHLY and CDR2 FYNNEI. The CDR3 sequence is CASSVTGGPYEQYF. The CDR3 DNA reads as TGTGCCAGCAGTGTGACGGGAGGGCCCTACGAGCAGTACTTC.

DNA of the CDR3: TGTGCCAGCAGCCCCGGAAGAGAAGGCTACACCTTC. Its translation is CASSPGREGYTF. This rearrangement joins TRBV14 to TRBJ1-2, with unresolved D. The CDR3 extends over 12 amino acids. V was trimmed by 4 bases and J by 8 bases, leaving 11 bases between them. Germline values: CDR1 SGHDN, CDR2 FVKESK.

This clonotype was counted between two and nine times. This sequence joins TRBV5-1 and TRBJ2-1, with TRBD2 matching over 14 bases. From germline, CDR1 is SGHRS and CDR2 YFSETQ. Germline trimming cut 4 bases from V and 3 bases from J; bases unmatched to any gene: 6. The CDR3 is 17 residues long. The chain's CDR3 is CASSPGLAGGFYNEQFF. The CDR3 DNA is TGCGCCAGCAGCCCAGGACTAGCGGGGGGTTTCTACAATGAGCAGTTCTTC.

The chain uses TRBV19 and TRBJ2-1; the match to TRBD1 covers 11 bases. Looked up from germline, CDR1 is LNHDA and CDR2 is SQIVND (reference sequence). After removal of 5 bases from V and 8 bases from J, the junction contained 5 bases not matched to a gene. This CDR3 spans 14 amino acids. The CDR3 sequence: CASSPDRGRDEQFF. The CDR3 region has the DNA TGTGCCAGTAGTCCGGACAGGGGGCGGGATGAGCAGTTCTTC. Filled out from reference TRBV19 and TRBJ2-1, the complete variable domain reads DGGITQSPKYLFRKEGQNVTLSCEQNLNHDAMYWYRQDPGQGLRLIYYSQIVNDFQKGDIAEGYSVSREKKESFPLTVTSAQKNPTAFYLCASSPDRGRDEQFFGPGTRLTVL.

In its sample, this clonotype was seen a few times. The rearrangement uses TRBV6-2 or TRBV6-3 and TRBJ2-1; no clear D gene. The V gene's germline CDR1 is MNHEY and CDR2 SVGEGT. Trimming took off 5 bases at V and 0 bases at J, with 8 bases between the two ends. The CDR3 consists of 14 residues. For the CDR3, the DNA is TGTGCCAGCAGTATAGAGAGCTCCTACAATGAGCAGTTCTTC. Its translation: CASSIESSYNEQFF.

This clonotype has more than one count but fewer than ten. The chain has TRBV6-5 and TRBJ2-1; D is uncertain. The germline V gene has CDR1 MNHEY and CDR2 SVGAGI. V lost 0 bases, J lost 7 bases, and 4 bases lay in between. This CDR3 contains 12 residues. The CDR3 region is CASSYSGNEQFF. The CDR3 nucleotides read TGTGCCAGCAGTTACTCGGGGAATGAGCAGTTCTTC.

This chain joins TRBV2 and TRBJ1-1; TRBD1 might be the D (5 bases). This CDR3 contains 14 residues. Trimming shortened V by 5 bases and J by 4 bases, and 14 bases separated the two germline ends. CDR1 is SNHLY, CDR2 FYNNEI, per germline. CDR3 nucleotides: TGTGCCAGCAGTCGACAGTCAGTTAGCACTGAAGCTTTCTTT. Amino acid sequence: CASSRQSVSTEAFF.

This chain links TRBV3-1 with TRBJ2-3; D gene unclear. Germline CDR1 and CDR2: LGHDT and YNNKEL (reference sequence). Trimming removed 5 bases at V and 7 bases at J, with 16 bases between. The CDR3 length is 14 residues. CDR3 bases: TGTGCCAGCAGCACCCGGAATCCCCCAAATACGCAGTATTTT. Its protein product is CASSTRNPPNTQYF.

The chain uses TRBV7-6 and TRBJ1-1, with a possible D match to TRBD1 (6 bases). There are 13 residues in the CDR3. The V and J ends lost 8 bases and 8 bases respectively, with 18 bases between them. In germline, CDR1 is SGHVS, CDR2 FNYEAQ. This CDR3 is CASVEEGGVEAFF. The CDR3 region has the DNA TGTGCCAGCGTGGAAGAAGGGGGAGTGGAAGCTTTCTTT.